The 18 T cell receptor beta chains below all came from one sample that was sequenced in a study of cytomegalovirus exposure and HLA in healthy donors. The study ran its PCR with 60 Vbeta and 13 Jbeta primers. The protocol was immunoSEQ multiplex PCR, while the TCRdb copy is restricted to in-frame clones and leaves out a portion. The sample lists 65,000 to 85,000 clones, about nine tenths seen once, with roughly 2% in the top ten. The sample was PBMCs. The receptors here all came from a woman under 40 in good health and CMV-seronegative.

This chain links TRBV15 with TRBJ2-1; 8 bases match TRBD2. The CDR3 contains 16 residues. V trimming: 0 bases; J trimming: 3 bases; junction bases outside the gene matches: 4. CDR1 is LNHNV and CDR2 is YYDKDF in the germline V gene (reference sequence). The CDR3 spells CATSRDRTSGYNEQFF. The CDR3 DNA is TGTGCCACCAGCAGAGATCGAACTAGCGGCTACAATGAGCAGTTCTTC.

This clone was seen only a few times. J is TRBJ2-3 and V is TRBV28; D possibly corresponds to TRBD2 (6 bases). V shed 3 bases and J shed 0 bases, with 10 bases lying between them. The CDR3 loop spans 15 amino acids. From germline, CDR1 is MDHEN and CDR2 SYDVKM. CDR3 sequence (DNA): TGTGCCAGCAGTTTGGAGGGAGTGAGCACAGATACGCAGTATTTT. Translated, it gives CASSLEGVSTDTQYF.

This rearrangement joins TRBV4-1 to TRBJ2-3; the match to TRBD1 covers 7 bases. The CDR3 is 14 residues long. CDR1 and CDR2 (germline): MGHRA, YSYEKL. V lost 1 base to trimming and J lost 6 bases; unmatched junction nucleotides: 4. The DNA for the CDR3 is TGCGCCAGCAGCCAAGTTCAGGGGGTTGATACGCAGTATTTT. Translation gives CASSQVQGVDTQYF.

This sequence joins TRBV27 and TRBJ1-2, with D maybe TRBD1 (6 bases). V lost 2 bases and J 10 bases, leaving 14 bases between the germline ends. The CDR3 sequence is 13 residues long. CDR1 is MNHEY and CDR2 is SMNVEV in the germline V gene (reference sequence). Written as DNA, the CDR3 is TGTGCCAGCAGTTTAAGGGAAAACAGGGTCTACACCTTC. Amino acids: CASSLRENRVYTF.

This clone was counted between two and nine times. The rearrangement links TRBV4-1 to TRBJ1-5, with no clear D. This CDR3 comprises 14 residues. V lost 0 bases to trimming and J lost 3 bases, with 6 bases between them. The germline V gene encodes CDR1 MGHRA and CDR2 YSYEKL. The CDR3 sequence is CASSQDRVNQPQHF. The CDR3 nucleotides read TGCGCCAGCAGCCAAGACCGGGTCAATCAGCCCCAGCATTTT.

The chain uses TRBV9 and TRBJ1-3, with D tentatively TRBD1 (5 bases). The germline gives CDR1 SGDLS, CDR2 YYNGEE. Trimming removed 3 bases from V and 0 bases from J, with 16 bases in between. This CDR3 is built from 17 residues. The CDR3 sequence: CASSANIGARSGNTIYF. CDR3 nucleotide sequence: TGTGCCAGCAGCGCGAACATAGGGGCGCGCTCTGGAAACACCATATATTTT.

In this sample, this clone turned up once. The genes are TRBV30 and TRBJ1-4; tentative D call: TRBD1 (5 bases). V was clipped by 0 bases and J by 0 bases, with 14 bases between them. Germline CDR1 GTSNPN, CDR2 SVGIG (reference sequence). The length of the CDR3 is 17 residues. The CDR3 DNA reads as TGTGCCTGGAGTGTGGGGCAGCATACTTCAACTAATGAAAAACTGTTTTTT. This encodes CAWSVGQHTSTNEKLFF.

The chain carries TRBV9 and TRBJ1-3, with D hard to call. CDR1 and CDR2 (germline): SGDLS, YYNGEE. CDR3 length equals 14 residues. The V end lost 4 bases, the J end lost 0 bases, and 8 bases lay between the germline ends. CDR3 protein: CASSTAPSGNTIYF. CDR3 DNA: TGTGCCAGCAGCACAGCTCCCTCTGGAAACACCATATATTTT.

The CDR3 here is CASSLGGLGLYEQYF. The CDR3 DNA follows: TGTGCCAGCAGCTTAGGGGGACTAGGGCTATACGAGCAGTACTTC. This rearrangement joins TRBV11-2 to TRBJ2-7; 8 nucleotides line up with TRBD2. In germline, CDR1 is SGHAT, CDR2 FQNNGV. CDR3 length: 15 amino acids. Trimming took 1 base from V and 4 from J; bases not matched to a gene: 6.

The chain employs TRBV28 and TRBJ2-1, with 13 nucleotides matching TRBD2. V shed 5 bases and J 15 bases; nucleotides not matched to a gene: 13. The CDR3 totals 15 residues. Per germline, CDR1 MDHEN and CDR2 SYDVKM. The CDR3 spells CASSQGTSGTSWWFF. In DNA, the CDR3 is TGTGCCAGCAGTCAGGGGACTAGCGGGACCAGCTGGTGGTTCTTC. Full variable domain (remainder filled in from reference TRBV28 and TRBJ2-1): DVKVTQSSRYLVKRTGEKVFLECVQDMDHENMFWYRQDPGLGLRLIYFSYDVKMKEKGDIPEGYSVSREKKERFSLILESASTNQTSMYLCASSQGTSGTSWWFFGPGTRLTVL.

The rearrangement uses TRBV5-5 and TRBJ2-7; D remains unclear. Germline-derived CDR1 and CDR2 are SGHKS and YYEKEE (reference sequence). The germline V and J ends were trimmed by 4 bases and 2 bases, with 10 bases remaining between them. This CDR3 has 13 amino acids. The CDR3, as DNA: TGTGCCAGCAGCACCTGGGCAGCCTACGAGCAGTACTTC. Protein sequence: CASSTWAAYEQYF.

This chain uses TRBV7-9 with TRBJ1-2; tentatively, D is TRBD1 (5 bases). CDR1 and CDR2 (germline): SEHNR, FQNEAQ (reference sequence). The CDR3 extends over 16 amino acids. Trimming cost V 5 bases and J 3 bases, with 19 bases left between them. CDR3 sequence: CASSHKRKSGDYGYTF. In nucleotides, the CDR3 is TGTGCCAGCAGCCATAAAAGGAAATCGGGGGACTATGGCTACACCTTC.

The chain has TRBV28 and TRBJ1-4, with TRBD1 matching over 9 bases. The CDR3 covers 14 residues. The V segment lost 7 bases and the J segment 8 bases; nucleotides outside the gene matches: 8. Germline loops: CDR1 MDHEN, CDR2 SYDVKM. The CDR3 here is CASNMDRGREKLFF. CDR3 DNA: TGTGCCAGCAACATGGACAGGGGCAGGGAAAAACTGTTTTTT.

This clone was detected a few times. CDR3 DNA: TGTGCCAGTAGTGGCCTCTCGGGGTATTCCTCTGGGGCCAACGTCCTGACTTTC. As protein: CASSGLSGYSSGANVLTF. V is TRBV19 and J is TRBJ2-6; tentatively, D is TRBD2 (5 bases). Deletions cut 5 bases from V and 0 bases from J, with 17 bases between. This CDR3 has 18 residues. The germline CDR1 and CDR2 sequences are LNHDA and SQIVND (reference sequence).

The rearrangement links TRBV7-9 to TRBJ2-3, with 8 bases aligning to TRBD2. The CDR3 consists of 14 residues. V shed 5 bases, J shed 3 bases, and the junction held 4 bases outside the gene matches. Germline CDR1 is SEHNR and CDR2 is FQNEAQ (reference sequence). The CDR3: CASSQGLGTDTQYF. CDR3 coding DNA: TGTGCCAGCAGCCAGGGACTAGGGACAGATACGCAGTATTTT.

A single count supports this clone. V usage is TRBV11-2 and J usage is TRBJ2-7; D uncertain. Germline loops: CDR1 SGHAT, CDR2 FQNNGV. The CDR3 length is 12 residues. V lost 4 bases to trimming and J lost 0 bases, with 4 bases between them. The DNA of the CDR3 is TGTGCCAGCAGCTCCAACTCCTACGAGCAGTACTTC. The encoded protein is CASSSNSYEQYF.

The chain recombines TRBV11-3 with TRBJ2-7; D is undetermined. Per germline, CDR1 SGHNT and CDR2 YENEEA. The CDR3 loop spans 15 amino acids. V lost 5 bases, J lost 3 bases, and 17 bases lay in between. DNA of the CDR3: TGTGCCAGCAGCCCCCGTACTATTGCCCACTACGAGCAGTACTTC. Encoded protein: CASSPRTIAHYEQYF. Full variable domain (rest looked up from reference TRBV11-3 and TRBJ2-7): EAGVVQSPRYKIIEKKQPVAFWCNPISGHNTLYWYLQNLGQGPELLIRYENEEAVDDSQLPKDRFSAERLKGVDSTLKIQPAELGDSAVYLCASSPRTIAHYEQYFGPGTRLTVT.

J is TRBJ2-7 and V is TRBV10-3; perhaps TRBD2 as D (5 bases). Germline lookup yields CDR1 ENHRY and CDR2 SYGVKD. V gave up 0 bases and J gave up 3 bases, with 12 bases separating them. This CDR3 contains 15 residues. The CDR3 region is CAISESNERSYEQYF. CDR3 in DNA: TGTGCCATCAGTGAGTCGAATGAGCGGAGCTACGAGCAGTACTTC.